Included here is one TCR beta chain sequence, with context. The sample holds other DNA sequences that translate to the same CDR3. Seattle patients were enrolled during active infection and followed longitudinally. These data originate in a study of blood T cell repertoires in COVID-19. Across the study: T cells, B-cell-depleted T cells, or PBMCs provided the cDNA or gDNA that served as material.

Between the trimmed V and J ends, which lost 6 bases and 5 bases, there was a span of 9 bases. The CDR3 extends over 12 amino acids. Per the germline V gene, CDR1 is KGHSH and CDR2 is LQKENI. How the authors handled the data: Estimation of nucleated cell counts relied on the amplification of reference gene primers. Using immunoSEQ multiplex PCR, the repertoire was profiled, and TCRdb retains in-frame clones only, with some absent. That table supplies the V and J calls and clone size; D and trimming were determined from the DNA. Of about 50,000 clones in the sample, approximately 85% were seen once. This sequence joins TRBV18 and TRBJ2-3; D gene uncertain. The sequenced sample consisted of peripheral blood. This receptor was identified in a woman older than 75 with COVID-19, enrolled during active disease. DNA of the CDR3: TGTGCCAGCTCCCCATCCCGAGATACGCAGTATTTT. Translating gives CASSPSRDTQYF.